The 5 T cell receptor beta chains below were found in one sample sequenced in a study of beta chain features in type 1 diabetes. Expressed TCRB transcripts were sequenced, since all the RNA that had been isolated was reverse transcribed. Sequenced by immunoSEQ multiplex PCR; TCRdb stores in-frame clones only, minus some. The repertoire holds some 360,000 clones, around a fifth seen once, with about 0.044% in the top ten. Source material: naive CD4+ T cells from blood. These receptors all come from a woman younger than 30 in good health.

This chain joins TRBV7-9 and TRBJ2-7, with 9 bases fitting TRBD2. CDR3 length: 15 amino acids. CDR1 and CDR2 (germline): SEHNR, FQNEAQ (reference sequence). J lost 0 bases, V lost 6 bases, and 6 bases had no gene match. CDR3 residues: CASSPRTSVSYEQYF. CDR3 coding DNA: TGTGCCAGCAGTCCGAGGACTAGCGTCTCCTACGAGCAGTACTTC.

This clone was counted between two and nine times. The chain has TRBV7-9 and TRBJ1-2, with D possibly being TRBD1 (6 bases). Germline CDR1 reads SEHNR; CDR2 reads FQNEAQ (reference sequence). This CDR3 contains 15 residues. Between the trimmed V and J ends, which lost 5 bases and 3 bases, there was a span of 16 bases. The CDR3 protein is CASSPQTGGHYGYTF. The CDR3 DNA reads as TGTGCCAGCAGCCCTCAAACGGGGGGCCACTATGGCTACACCTTC.

In DNA form, the CDR3 reads TGTGCCAGCAGTTCGACAGGGGGCACAGATACGCAGTATTTT. Translating it yields CASSSTGGTDTQYF. The chain carries TRBV27 and TRBJ2-3; TRBD1 matches at 8 bases. Losses at the gene ends were 4 bases for V and 1 base for J; bases not matched to a gene: 1. The CDR3 spans 14 residues. Germline values: CDR1 MNHEY, CDR2 SMNVEV (reference sequence).

The table lists this clone with a few counts. V is TRBV7-9 and J is TRBJ1-1; maybe TRBD1 (6 bases). Trimming stripped 5 bases from V and 2 bases from J, with 18 bases between. The length of the CDR3 is 16 residues. Germline-derived CDR1 and CDR2 are SEHNR and FQNEAQ (reference sequence). DNA of the CDR3: TGTGCCAGCAGCCTGGGCCCCCAGGGGCCTAACACTGAAGCTTTCTTT. Translated, it gives CASSLGPQGPNTEAFF.

The chain joins TRBV18 to TRBJ1-5; 9 bases match TRBD1. The CDR3 is made up of 15 amino acids. Looked up from germline, CDR1 is KGHSH and CDR2 is LQKENI. J was trimmed by 5 bases and V by 4 bases; bases with no gene match: 6. CDR3 DNA sequence: TGTGCCAGCTCACAACAGGGGGCAGGTTATCAGCCCCAGCATTTT. Protein product: CASSQQGAGYQPQHF.